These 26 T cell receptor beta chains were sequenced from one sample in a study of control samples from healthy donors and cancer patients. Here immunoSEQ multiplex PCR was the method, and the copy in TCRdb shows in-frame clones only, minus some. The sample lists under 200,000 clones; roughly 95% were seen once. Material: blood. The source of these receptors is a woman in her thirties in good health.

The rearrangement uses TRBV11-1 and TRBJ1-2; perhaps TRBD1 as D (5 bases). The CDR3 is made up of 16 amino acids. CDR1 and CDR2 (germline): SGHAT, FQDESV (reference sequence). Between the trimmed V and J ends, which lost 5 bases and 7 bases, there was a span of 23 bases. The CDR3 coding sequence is TGTGCCAGCAGCCCCCGAGCCGGGGCAAAAGAAGTTGGCTACACCTTC. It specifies CASSPRAGAKEVGYTF.

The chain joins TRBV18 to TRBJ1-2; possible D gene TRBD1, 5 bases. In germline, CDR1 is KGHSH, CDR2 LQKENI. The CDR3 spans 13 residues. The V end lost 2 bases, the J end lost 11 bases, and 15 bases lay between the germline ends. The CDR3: CASSPGADSGYTF. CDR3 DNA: TGTGCCAGCTCACCAGGGGCTGACTCAGGGTACACCTTC.

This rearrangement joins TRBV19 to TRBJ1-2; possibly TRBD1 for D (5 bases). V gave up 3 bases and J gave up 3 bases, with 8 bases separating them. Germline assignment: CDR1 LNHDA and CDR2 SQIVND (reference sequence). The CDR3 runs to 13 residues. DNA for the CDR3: TGTGCCAGTAGTATGCGGGACCACTATGGCTACACCTTC. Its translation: CASSMRDHYGYTF.

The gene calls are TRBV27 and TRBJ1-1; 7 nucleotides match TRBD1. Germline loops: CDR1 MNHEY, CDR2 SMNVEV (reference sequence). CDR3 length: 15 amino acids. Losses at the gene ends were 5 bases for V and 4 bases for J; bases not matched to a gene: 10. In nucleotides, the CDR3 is TGTGCCAGCAGTGCCTTGACAGGGTATGGCACTGAAGCTTTCTTT. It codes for CASSALTGYGTEAFF.

The CDR3 protein is CASSEEWSRYQETQYF. CDR3 bases: TGTGCCAGCAGTGAAGAATGGTCGCGGTACCAAGAGACCCAGTACTTC. The chain links TRBV6-1 to TRBJ2-5; D ambiguous. Germline loops: CDR1 MNHNS, CDR2 SASEGT. The CDR3 consists of 16 residues. V lost 1 base and J 0 bases, leaving 12 bases between the germline ends.

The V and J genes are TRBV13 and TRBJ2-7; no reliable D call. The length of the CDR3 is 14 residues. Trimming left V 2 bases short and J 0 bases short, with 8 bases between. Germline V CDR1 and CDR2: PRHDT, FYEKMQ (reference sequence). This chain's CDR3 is CASSLRLRSYEQYF. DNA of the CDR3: TGTGCCAGCAGCTTAAGATTACGCTCCTACGAGCAGTACTTC.

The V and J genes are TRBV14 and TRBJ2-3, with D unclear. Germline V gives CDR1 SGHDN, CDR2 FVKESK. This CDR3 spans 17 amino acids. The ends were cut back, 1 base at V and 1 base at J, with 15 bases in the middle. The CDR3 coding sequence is TGTGCCAGCAGCCAAGCCTCAGCACAACCCGGCACAGATACGCAGTATTTT. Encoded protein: CASSQASAQPGTDTQYF. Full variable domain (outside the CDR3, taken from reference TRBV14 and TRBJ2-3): EAGVTQFPSHSVIEKGQTVTLRCDPISGHDNLYWYRRVMGKEIKFLLHFVKESKQDESGMPNNRFLAERTGGTYSTLKVQPAELEDSGVYFCASSQASAQPGTDTQYFGPGTRLTVL.

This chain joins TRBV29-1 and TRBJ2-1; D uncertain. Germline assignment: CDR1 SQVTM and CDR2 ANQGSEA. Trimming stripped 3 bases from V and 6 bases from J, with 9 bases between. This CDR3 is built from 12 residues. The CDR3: CSVDPLSNEQFF. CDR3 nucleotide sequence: TGCAGCGTTGACCCGCTCAGCAATGAGCAGTTCTTC.

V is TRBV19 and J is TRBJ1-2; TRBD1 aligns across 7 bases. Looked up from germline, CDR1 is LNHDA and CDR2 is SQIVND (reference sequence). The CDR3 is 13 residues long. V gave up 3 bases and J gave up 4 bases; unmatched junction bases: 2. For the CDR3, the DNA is TGTGCCAGTAGTATTTCAGGGGGCTATGGCTACACCTTC. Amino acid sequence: CASSISGGYGYTF.

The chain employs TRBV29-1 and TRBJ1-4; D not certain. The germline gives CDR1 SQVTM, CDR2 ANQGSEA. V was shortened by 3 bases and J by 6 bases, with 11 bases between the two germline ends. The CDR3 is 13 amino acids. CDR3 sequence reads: CSVESTSDEKLFF. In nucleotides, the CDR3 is TGCAGCGTTGAGAGTACATCGGATGAAAAACTGTTTTTT.

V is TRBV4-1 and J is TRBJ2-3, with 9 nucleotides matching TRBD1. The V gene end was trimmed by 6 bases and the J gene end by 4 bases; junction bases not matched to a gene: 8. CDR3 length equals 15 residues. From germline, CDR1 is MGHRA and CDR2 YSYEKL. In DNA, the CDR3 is TGCGCCAGCAGTTCACAGGGGGCGAGGGCAGATACGCAGTATTTT. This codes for CASSSQGARADTQYF.

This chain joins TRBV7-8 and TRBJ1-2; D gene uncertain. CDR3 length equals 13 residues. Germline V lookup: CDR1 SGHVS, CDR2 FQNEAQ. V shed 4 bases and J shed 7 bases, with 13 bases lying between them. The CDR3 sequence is CASSSFNRGGYTF. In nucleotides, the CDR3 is TGTGCCAGCAGCTCATTTAACCGGGGTGGCTACACCTTC.

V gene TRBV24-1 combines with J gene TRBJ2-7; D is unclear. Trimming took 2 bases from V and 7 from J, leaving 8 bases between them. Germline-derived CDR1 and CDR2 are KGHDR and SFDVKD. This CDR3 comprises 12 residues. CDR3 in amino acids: CATSDYGYEQYF. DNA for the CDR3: TGTGCCACCAGTGATTACGGCTATGAGCAGTACTTC.

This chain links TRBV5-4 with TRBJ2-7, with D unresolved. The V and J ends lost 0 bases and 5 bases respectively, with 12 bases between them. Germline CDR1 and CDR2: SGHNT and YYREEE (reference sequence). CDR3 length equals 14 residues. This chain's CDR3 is CASSLGASWNEQYF. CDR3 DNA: TGTGCCAGCAGCTTGGGAGCGTCCTGGAACGAGCAGTACTTC.

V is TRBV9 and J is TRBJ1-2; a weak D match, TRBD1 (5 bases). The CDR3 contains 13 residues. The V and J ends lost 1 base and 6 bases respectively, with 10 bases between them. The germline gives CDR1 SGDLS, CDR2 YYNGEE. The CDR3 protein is CASSVTREDGYTF. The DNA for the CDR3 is TGTGCCAGCAGCGTAACCAGGGAGGATGGCTACACCTTC.

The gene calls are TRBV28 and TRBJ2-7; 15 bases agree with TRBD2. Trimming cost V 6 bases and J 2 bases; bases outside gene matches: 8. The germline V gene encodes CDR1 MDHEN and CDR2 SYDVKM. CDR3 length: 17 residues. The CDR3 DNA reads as TGTGCCAGCAGGGGACTAGCGGGAGGCACCTCCGCCTACGAGCAGTACTTC. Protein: CASRGLAGGTSAYEQYF.

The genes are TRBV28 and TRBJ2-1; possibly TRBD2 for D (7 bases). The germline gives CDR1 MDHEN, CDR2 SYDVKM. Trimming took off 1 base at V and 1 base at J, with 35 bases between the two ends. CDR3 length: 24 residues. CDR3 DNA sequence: TGTGCCAGCAGTTTATTGGGGGGCAGCCCGGAGGCGCGGGAGTATATCAGGTCCTACAATGAGCAGTTCTTC. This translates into CASSLLGGSPEAREYIRSYNEQFF.

The CDR3 spells CASSGTRRRSSYNEQFF. Written as DNA, the CDR3 is TGTGCCAGCAGTGGGACTCGTCGAAGGAGCTCCTACAATGAGCAGTTCTTC. The genes are TRBV5-6 and TRBJ2-1; possible D gene TRBD2, 6 bases. The CDR3 consists of 17 residues. Germline V CDR1 and CDR2: SGHDT, YYEEEE. Trimming removed 5 bases from V and 0 bases from J, with 18 bases in between.

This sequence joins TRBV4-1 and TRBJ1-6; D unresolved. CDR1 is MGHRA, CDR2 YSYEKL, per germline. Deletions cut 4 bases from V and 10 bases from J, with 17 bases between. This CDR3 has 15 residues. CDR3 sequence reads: CASSPRAVQESPLHF. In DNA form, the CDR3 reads TGCGCCAGCAGCCCTCGGGCAGTTCAGGAGTCACCCCTCCACTTT.

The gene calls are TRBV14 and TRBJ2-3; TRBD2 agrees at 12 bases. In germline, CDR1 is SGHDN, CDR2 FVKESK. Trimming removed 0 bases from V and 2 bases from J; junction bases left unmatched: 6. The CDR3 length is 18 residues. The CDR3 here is CASSQDPSSGGATDTQYF. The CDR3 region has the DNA TGTGCCAGCAGCCAAGATCCCTCTAGCGGGGGGGCCACAGATACGCAGTATTTT.

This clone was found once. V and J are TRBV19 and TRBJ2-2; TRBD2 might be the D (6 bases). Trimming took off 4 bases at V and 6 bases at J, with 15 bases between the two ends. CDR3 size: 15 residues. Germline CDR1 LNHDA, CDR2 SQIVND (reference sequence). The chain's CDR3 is CASSTGGTRAGELFF. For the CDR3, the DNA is TGTGCCAGTAGTACCGGTGGGACTCGGGCCGGGGAGCTGTTTTTT.

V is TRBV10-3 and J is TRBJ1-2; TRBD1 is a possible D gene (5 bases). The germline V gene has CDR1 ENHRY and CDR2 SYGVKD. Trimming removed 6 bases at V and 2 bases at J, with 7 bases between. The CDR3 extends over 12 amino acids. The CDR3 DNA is TGTGCCATCAGGCAGGGAAACTATGGCTACACCTTC. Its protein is CAIRQGNYGYTF.

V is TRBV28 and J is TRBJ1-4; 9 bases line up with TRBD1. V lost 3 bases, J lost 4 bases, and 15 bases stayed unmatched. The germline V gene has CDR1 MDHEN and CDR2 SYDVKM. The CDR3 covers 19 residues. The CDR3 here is CASSFDRGTDIKNNEKLFF. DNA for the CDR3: TGTGCCAGCAGTTTCGACAGGGGGACCGACATAAAGAATAATGAAAAACTGTTTTTT. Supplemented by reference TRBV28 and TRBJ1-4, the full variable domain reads DVKVTQSSRYLVKRTGEKVFLECVQDMDHENMFWYRQDPGLGLRLIYFSYDVKMKEKGDIPEGYSVSREKKERFSLILESASTNQTSMYLCASSFDRGTDIKNNEKLFFGSGTQLSVL.

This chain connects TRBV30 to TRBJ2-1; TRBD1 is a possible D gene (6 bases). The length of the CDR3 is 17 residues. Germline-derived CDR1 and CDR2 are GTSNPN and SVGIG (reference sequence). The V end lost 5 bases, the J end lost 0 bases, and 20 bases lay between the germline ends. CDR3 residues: CAWGGLTGLSSYNEQFF. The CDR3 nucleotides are TGTGCCTGGGGTGGGCTGACAGGCCTGAGCTCCTACAATGAGCAGTTCTTC. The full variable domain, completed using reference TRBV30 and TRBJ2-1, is SQTIHQWPATLVQPVGSPLSLECTVEGTSNPNLYWYRQAAGRGLQLLFYSVGIGQISSEVPQNLSASRPQDRQFILSSKKLLLSDSGFYLCAWGGLTGLSSYNEQFFGPGTRLTVL.

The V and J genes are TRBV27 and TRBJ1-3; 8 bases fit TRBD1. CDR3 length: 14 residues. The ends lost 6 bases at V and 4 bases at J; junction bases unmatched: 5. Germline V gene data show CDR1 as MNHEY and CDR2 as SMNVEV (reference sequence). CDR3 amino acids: CASSRTGQGNTIYF. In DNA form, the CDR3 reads TGTGCCAGCAGCCGGACAGGGCAGGGAAACACCATATATTTT.

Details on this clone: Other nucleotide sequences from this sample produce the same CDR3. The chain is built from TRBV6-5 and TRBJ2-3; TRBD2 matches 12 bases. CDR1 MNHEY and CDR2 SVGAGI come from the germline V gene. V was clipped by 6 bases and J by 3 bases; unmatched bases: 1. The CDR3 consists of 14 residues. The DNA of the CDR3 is TGTGCCAGCAGGACTAGCGGGGGAACAGATACGCAGTATTTT. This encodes CASRTSGGTDTQYF.